Shown below are 27 T cell receptor beta chains from a single sample sequenced in a study of shared clonotypes between healthy human individuals. This table comes from immunoSEQ multiplex PCR, and its TCRdb copy is limited to in-frame clones, with some not included. The top ten hold under 15% of the sample, which has approximately 480,000 clones, roughly 85% seen once. Sequencing input: PBMCs. The source is a woman in her forties in good health. Some clones in this sample may be carry-over from other donors' samples.

The chain combines TRBV28 with TRBJ1-5, with 7 positions matching TRBD1. The CDR3 spans 16 residues. V trimming: 6 bases; J trimming: 0 bases; junction bases outside the gene matches: 8. Germline CDR1 reads MDHEN; CDR2 reads SYDVKM. The DNA for the CDR3 is TGTGCCAGCAGGCCAGGGGGTCTGCATAGCAATCAGCCCCAGCATTTT. Encoded protein: CASRPGGLHSNQPQHF.

As for this clone: This sequence may be a read error, since a much larger clone differs from it by one base. Additional DNA sequences in this sample encode the identical CDR3. This rearrangement joins TRBV5-4 to TRBJ1-2, with D perhaps matching TRBD1 (5 bases). The CDR3 has 12 residues. The germline gives CDR1 SGHNT, CDR2 YYREEE (reference sequence). In DNA form, the CDR3 reads TGCGCCAGCAGTTGGGACGGCTATGGCTACACCTTC. This sequence encodes CASSWDGYGYTF.

The chain is built from TRBV6-1 and TRBJ2-7, with D unresolved. The germline V gene encodes CDR1 MNHNS and CDR2 SASEGT. CDR3 length: 13 amino acids. V was shortened by 7 bases and J by 4 bases, with 14 bases between the two germline ends. The CDR3 DNA follows: TGTGCCAGCACGGTGAAGATTCGGTACGAGCAGTACTTC. Protein product: CASTVKIRYEQYF.

V and J are TRBV5-8 and TRBJ1-1, with D possibly matching TRBD1 (5 bases). The CDR3 totals 18 residues. Germline values: CDR1 SGHTS, CDR2 YDEGEE. V was clipped by 0 bases and J by 3 bases, with 21 bases between them. CDR3 amino acids: CASSLDWGYRGEDTEAFF. The CDR3 bases are TGTGCCAGCAGCTTGGATTGGGGGTACAGAGGGGAAGACACTGAAGCTTTCTTT.

The chain employs TRBV30 and TRBJ1-5; D is possibly TRBD1 (5 bases). Trimming removed 3 bases at V and 4 bases at J, with 10 bases between. Germline loops: CDR1 GTSNPN, CDR2 SVGIG (reference sequence). This CDR3 is built from 13 residues. The CDR3 reads CAWRKGLNQPQHF. DNA for the CDR3: TGTGCCTGGAGGAAGGGACTGAATCAGCCCCAGCATTTT. Full variable domain (remainder filled in from reference TRBV30 and TRBJ1-5): SQTIHQWPATLVQPVGSPLSLECTVEGTSNPNLYWYRQAAGRGLQLLFYSVGIGQISSEVPQNLSASRPQDRQFILSSKKLLLSDSGFYLCAWRKGLNQPQHFGDGTRLSIL.

This clone was recorded a few times. CDR3 sequence (DNA): TGCGCCAGCAGCCAAGTGATGGACGAGCAGTACTTC. This gives the protein CASSQVMDEQYF. The chain recombines TRBV4-1 with TRBJ2-7; no reliable D call. The germline CDR1 and CDR2 sequences are MGHRA and YSYEKL. The CDR3 covers 12 residues. Between the trimmed V and J ends, which lost 1 base and 5 bases, there was a span of 6 bases.

The V and J genes are TRBV19 and TRBJ2-5; maybe TRBD1 (5 bases). The DNA end lines up better with TRBJ2-7; the J call may be wrong. The CDR3 has 15 residues. The V gene's germline CDR1 is LNHDA and CDR2 SQIVND (reference sequence). DNA of the CDR3: TGTGCCAGTAGTACCCGGACACAGTTAGGCTACGAGCAGTACTTC. This sequence encodes CASSTRTQLGYEQYF.

V usage is TRBV11-2 and J usage is TRBJ1-5; a weak D match, TRBD1 (6 bases). Trimming left V 5 bases short and J 4 bases short, with 12 bases between. Germline CDR1 and CDR2: SGHAT and FQNNGV. The CDR3 extends over 14 amino acids. The CDR3 protein is CASSPGQINQPQHF. CDR3 DNA sequence: TGTGCCAGCAGCCCCGGACAGATAAATCAGCCCCAGCATTTT.

The rearrangement uses TRBV10-3 and TRBJ2-2, with TRBD2 identical over 8 bases. CDR3 length: 17 amino acids. V lost 6 bases, J lost 0 bases, and 9 bases stayed unmatched. Germline CDR1 ENHRY, CDR2 SYGVKD. As DNA, the CDR3 is TGTGCCATCAGCCCCAGGCGGGGGGAAACGAACACCGGGGAGCTGTTTTTT. Translation: CAISPRRGETNTGELFF.

Comment on this clone: Since a far larger clone is one base different, this is likely a read error. The conserved final phenylalanine or tryptophan is absent from the CDR3, which likely points to a read error. J is TRBJ1-1 and V is TRBV6-4; no firm D call. Germline V gene sequence: CDR1 MRHNA, CDR2 SNTAGT. CDR3 size: 13 residues. Trimming removed 5 bases from V and 1 base from J, with 8 bases in between. The CDR3 is CASSPTENTEAFY. Here the CDR3 DNA reads TGTGCCAGCAGTCCCACAGAGAACACTGAAGCTTTCTAT.

The chain links TRBV10-2 to TRBJ2-1; D is unclear. Deletions cut 0 bases from V and 4 bases from J, with 4 bases between. This CDR3 spans 13 amino acids. The V gene's germline CDR1 is WSHSY and CDR2 SAAADI. The CDR3 DNA reads TGCGCCAGCAGTGAGTCAACTTACAATGAGCAGTTCTTC. Amino acid sequence: CASSESTYNEQFF.

Note on this clone: One end of the junction is discordant with germline, which a read error may explain. The chain links TRBV11-2 to TRBJ2-3; the match to TRBD1 covers 9 bases. CDR3 size: 16 residues. Per germline, CDR1 SGHAT and CDR2 FQNNGV. The CDR3 region is CASSTQRGARRDREGF. In nucleotides, the CDR3 is TGTGCCAGCAGCACCCAAAGGGGGGCGAGGAGGGACAGGGAGGGTTTT.

This clone was seen more than once but under ten times. This CDR3 is CASSQQETQYF. The DNA for the CDR3 is TGTGCCAGCAGCCAACAAGAGACCCAGTACTTC. V usage is TRBV14 and J usage is TRBJ2-5; D gene ambiguous. The V end was cut by 2 bases, the J end by 2 bases, with 0 bases between. Per germline, CDR1 SGHDN and CDR2 FVKESK. This CDR3 comprises 11 residues.

Here the CDR3 DNA reads TGTGCCAGCACTTTAGCCGCCGGGGAGCTGTTTTTT. Translation: CASTLAAGELFF. The rearrangement links TRBV2 to TRBJ2-2; D gene ambiguous. The length of the CDR3 is 12 residues. V lost 7 bases, J lost 6 bases, and 9 bases lay in between. Looked up from germline, CDR1 is SNHLY and CDR2 is FYNNEI.

The rearrangement links TRBV7-2 to TRBJ2-3; D possibly corresponds to TRBD1 (6 bases). The CDR3 runs 15 residues. V lost 3 bases to trimming and J lost 1 base, with 11 bases between them. Germline CDR1 and CDR2: SGHTA and FQGNSA. The CDR3 here is CASSFPEGGTDTQYF. CDR3 sequence (DNA): TGTGCCAGCAGCTTCCCCGAGGGGGGCACAGATACGCAGTATTTT.

Regarding this clone: With a much larger clone just one base away, this may be a read error. This sample also contains other DNA sequences that code for the same CDR3. The J gene is TRBJ2-7, the V gene TRBV29-1; the D gene is possibly TRBD1 (6 bases). There are 15 residues in the CDR3. Germline CDR1 reads SQVTM; CDR2 reads ANQGSEA. CDR3 amino acids: CSVGALDRHPYEQYF. CDR3 sequence (DNA): TGCAGTGTTGGAGCCTTAGACAGGCACCCCTACGAGCAGTACTTC.

This clone was detected only once. The rearrangement joins TRBV19 to TRBJ2-7; 9 bases fit TRBD1. The CDR3 has 15 amino acids. The germline gives CDR1 LNHDA, CDR2 SQIVND (reference sequence). V shed 6 bases and J 7 bases; nucleotides not matched to a gene: 13. The CDR3 is CASRPKGTGMWEQYF. CDR3 nucleotides: TGTGCCAGTAGGCCCAAGGGGACAGGGATGTGGGAGCAGTACTTC.

This chain joins TRBV29-1 and TRBJ2-7, with D hard to call. CDR1 is SQVTM, CDR2 ANQGSEA, per germline. The CDR3 extends over 12 amino acids. The V end lost 2 bases, the J end lost 2 bases, and 7 bases lay between the germline ends. This CDR3 reads CSVEQDPYEQYF. CDR3 in DNA: TGCAGCGTTGAACAGGATCCCTACGAGCAGTACTTC.

This clone was counted a single time. The rearrangement links TRBV7-2 to TRBJ1-4; D might be TRBD1 (5 bases). This CDR3 is built from 14 residues. The V end was cut by 0 bases, the J end by 8 bases, with 10 bases between. Germline V CDR1 and CDR2: SGHTA, FQGNSA. The CDR3 DNA reads as TGTGCCAGCAGCTTAGCGGGGACGGGCGAAAAACTGTTTTTT. Its translation: CASSLAGTGEKLFF. Together with reference TRBV7-2 and TRBJ1-4, the CDR3 gives the full variable domain: GAGVSQSPSNKVTEKGKDVELRCDPISGHTALYWYRQSLGQGLEFLIYFQGNSAPDKSGLPSDRFSAERTGGSVSTLTIQRTQQEDSAVYLCASSLAGTGEKLFFGSGTQLSVL.

About this clone: The same CDR3 arises from other DNA sequences in this sample as well. The chain combines TRBV11-1 with TRBJ2-7, with 9 nucleotides matching TRBD1. Germline V gives CDR1 SGHAT, CDR2 FQDESV (reference sequence). The CDR3 covers 15 residues. V lost 5 bases, J lost 5 bases, and 10 bases stayed unmatched. CDR3 nucleotides: TGTGCCAGCAGCCCGCGGACAGGGGATGTAGACGAGCAGTACTTC. Its protein product is CASSPRTGDVDEQYF.

The chain recombines TRBV5-1 with TRBJ2-2, with TRBD2 matching 9 bases. Trimming cost V 3 bases and J 0 bases; bases outside gene matches: 3. The CDR3 runs 16 residues. Germline CDR1 SGHRS, CDR2 YFSETQ. The CDR3 region is CASSSTSGANTGELFF. In DNA form, the CDR3 reads TGCGCCAGCAGCTCGACTAGCGGAGCGAACACCGGGGAGCTGTTTTTT.

V and J are TRBV5-1 and TRBJ2-1; D possibly matches TRBD1 or TRBD2 (5 bases each). CDR1 and CDR2 from the germline V gene are SGHRS and YFSETQ. The V end was cut by 0 bases, the J end by 9 bases, with 16 bases between. The CDR3 has 15 amino acids. Written as DNA, the CDR3 is TGCGCCAGCAGCTTGGCCGGGCTAGCTGGGGGTGAGCAGTTCTTC. Amino acid sequence: CASSLAGLAGGEQFF.

This clone was observed once. This chain connects TRBV28 to TRBJ2-5; D may match TRBD1 or TRBD2 (6 bases each). The V gene lost 1 base and the J gene lost 0 bases, with 15 bases spanning the gap. CDR1 and CDR2 (germline): MDHEN, SYDVKM. This CDR3 comprises 17 residues. The chain's CDR3 is CASSLLGAGPNQETQYF. The CDR3 bases are TGTGCCAGCAGTTTATTGGGGGCGGGACCAAACCAAGAGACCCAGTACTTC.

This sequence joins TRBV5-1 and TRBJ2-5, with D possibly matching TRBD2 (5 bases). V lost 4 bases and J 2 bases, leaving 27 bases between the germline ends. The germline gives CDR1 SGHRS, CDR2 YFSETQ. The length of the CDR3 is 19 residues. CDR3 loop: CASSLGWERNLGRQETQYF. CDR3 nucleotide sequence: TGCGCCAGCAGCCTGGGTTGGGAGCGGAACCTCGGGCGACAAGAGACCCAGTACTTC.

The chain recombines TRBV28 with TRBJ1-5; D is unresolved. Germline V lookup: CDR1 MDHEN, CDR2 SYDVKM. The CDR3 totals 14 residues. Trimming cost V 6 bases and J 8 bases, with 17 bases left between them. The CDR3 region has the DNA TGTGCCAGCAGAGAGACCGGGGAGGGAGAGCCCCAGCATTTT. Its protein is CASRETGEGEPQHF.

The chain couples TRBV10-3 to TRBJ2-7; tentatively, D is TRBD1 (6 bases). This CDR3 has 14 amino acids. Deletions cut 10 bases from V and 0 bases from J, with 16 bases between. CDR1 is ENHRY, CDR2 SYGVKD, per germline. The CDR3 loop reads CATPRDTSSYEQYF. The CDR3 region has the DNA TGTGCCACCCCCCGGGACACCTCCTCCTACGAGCAGTACTTC.

The V call is TRBV5-4, the J call TRBJ2-7; TRBD2 matches at 10 bases. With V trimmed by 4 bases and J by 3 bases, 16 bases remained unmatched. CDR1 and CDR2 (germline): SGHNT, YYREEE (reference sequence). The CDR3 is 18 amino acids. The CDR3 reads CASSTQPPGLAVFYEQYF. CDR3 nucleotides: TGTGCCAGCAGCACCCAGCCCCCCGGACTAGCGGTTTTCTACGAGCAGTACTTC.